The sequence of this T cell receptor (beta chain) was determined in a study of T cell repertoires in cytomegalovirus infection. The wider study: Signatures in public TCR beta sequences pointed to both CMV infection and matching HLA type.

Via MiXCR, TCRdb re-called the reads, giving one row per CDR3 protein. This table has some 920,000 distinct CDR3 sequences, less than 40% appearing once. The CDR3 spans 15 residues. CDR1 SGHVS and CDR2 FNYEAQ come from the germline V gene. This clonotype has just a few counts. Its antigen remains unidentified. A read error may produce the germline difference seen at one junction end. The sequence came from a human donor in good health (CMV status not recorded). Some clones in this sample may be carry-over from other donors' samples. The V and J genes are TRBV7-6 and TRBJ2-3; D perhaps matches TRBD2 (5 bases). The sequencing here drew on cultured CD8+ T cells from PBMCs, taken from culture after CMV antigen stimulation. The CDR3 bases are TGTGCTAGCAGCCGTACGGGGTGGGGCACAGATACGCAGTATTTT. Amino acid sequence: CASSRTGWGTDTQYF.